Below are 5 T cell receptor beta chains sequenced from a single sample in a study of circulating tumor DNA in untreated peripheral T-cell lymphoma. Repertoires were generated with immunoSEQ multiplex PCR, while TCRdb's copy carries only in-frame clones and drops some. Among 6,000 to 8,000 clones listed, around four fifths were seen once. Input material: tumor tissue. All receptors derive from a human donor with peripheral T-cell lymphoma.

V and J are TRBV27 and TRBJ2-7; the match to TRBD1 covers 8 bases. The CDR3 loop spans 12 amino acids. The V segment lost 6 bases and the J segment 5 bases; nucleotides outside the gene matches: 3. Looked up from germline, CDR1 is MNHEY and CDR2 is SMNVEV (reference sequence). CDR3 sequence: CASSDRGNEQYF. DNA of the CDR3: TGTGCCAGCAGCGACAGGGGTAACGAGCAGTACTTC.

This chain uses TRBV6-8 with TRBJ2-2, with 12 bases matching TRBD2. The CDR3 length is 15 residues. Germline CDR1 and CDR2: MNHGY and SAAAGT. The V segment lost 5 bases and the J segment 7 bases; nucleotides outside the gene matches: 5. CDR3 coding DNA: TGTGCCAGCAGTGTGACTAGCGGGAGCGGCGGGGAGCTGTTTTTT. The encoded protein is CASSVTSGSGGELFF.

The chain links TRBV15 to TRBJ2-5; 8 positions match TRBD2. Germline CDR1 is LNHNV and CDR2 is YYDKDF (reference sequence). V shed 1 base, J shed 4 bases, and the junction held 5 bases outside the gene matches. This CDR3 region has 15 residues. The CDR3, as DNA: TGTGCCACCAGCAGAGCGGGAGGGCCCTTAGAGACCCAGTACTTC. The encoded protein is CATSRAGGPLETQYF.

There are a few counts of this clone. The chain carries TRBV28 and TRBJ2-2; D is uncertain. Trimming removed 6 bases at V and 2 bases at J, with 7 bases between. The CDR3 extends over 13 amino acids. Looked up from germline, CDR1 is MDHEN and CDR2 is SYDVKM. The CDR3 loop reads CASRDGNTGELFF. CDR3 bases: TGTGCCAGCAGAGACGGTAACACCGGGGAGCTGTTTTTT.

The CDR3, as DNA: TGTGCCAGCAGTTCAACACCGGGACTAGCGGGAGAGGAGACCCAGTACTTC. Translated, it gives CASSSTPGLAGEETQYF. The chain employs TRBV28 and TRBJ2-5, with 14 bases identical to TRBD2. V was pared by 4 bases and J by 5 bases, with 9 bases of the junction left unmatched. The germline gives CDR1 MDHEN, CDR2 SYDVKM. This CDR3 comprises 17 residues.